The 15 T cell receptor beta chains presented below share a single source sample, sequenced in a study of control samples from healthy donors and cancer patients. Libraries were prepared by immunoSEQ multiplex PCR; TCRdb keeps only in-frame clonotypes and omits some of them. The sample yields roughly 200,000 clones, roughly 94% seen once. The specimen sequenced was blood. All receptors come from a man aged 50 or older in good health.

The rearrangement joins TRBV11-1 to TRBJ2-7, with 9 nucleotides matching TRBD2. V gave up 6 bases and J gave up 1 base; unmatched junction bases: 7. The germline V gene encodes CDR1 SGHAT and CDR2 FQDESV (reference sequence). The CDR3 loop spans 15 amino acids. The CDR3 DNA reads as TGTGCCAGCAGTTCGGGACTAGCCGAGTCCTACGAGCAGTACGTC. Protein: CASSSGLAESYEQYV.

The chain uses TRBV27 and TRBJ2-4; D gene ambiguous. CDR3 size: 16 residues. Germline V lookup: CDR1 MNHEY, CDR2 SMNVEV (reference sequence). Trimming took off 0 bases at V and 0 bases at J, with 9 bases between the two ends. The CDR3 DNA reads TGTGCCAGCAGTTTATCTGTGCCGCTAGCCAAAAACATTCAGTACTTC. Its protein is CASSLSVPLAKNIQYF.

This clone has a handful of counts. The chain employs TRBV5-1 and TRBJ2-5; 9 nucleotides line up with TRBD1. The CDR3 length is 15 residues. The V gene end was trimmed by 3 bases and the J gene end by 2 bases; junction bases not matched to a gene: 5. From germline, CDR1 is SGHRS and CDR2 YFSETQ. CDR3 loop: CASSWGQGFQETQYF. Here the CDR3 DNA reads TGCGCCAGCAGCTGGGGACAGGGATTTCAAGAGACCCAGTACTTC.

J is TRBJ2-3 and V is TRBV11-2, with 7 bases that match TRBD2. The CDR3 consists of 15 residues. V shed 0 bases and J 6 bases; nucleotides not matched to a gene: 6. In germline, CDR1 is SGHAT, CDR2 FQNNGV. The CDR3 region is CASSLDGLGGDTQYF. The CDR3, as DNA: TGTGCCAGCAGCTTAGATGGACTGGGGGGGGATACGCAGTATTTT.

The rearrangement links TRBV7-8 to TRBJ2-7; TRBD1 matches at 9 bases. The CDR3 extends over 15 amino acids. Trimming at V came to 5 bases and at J to 6 bases, leaving 11 bases not matched to a gene. Germline CDR1 and CDR2: SGHVS and FQNEAQ. The CDR3 reads CASSINSGQGTEQYV. For the CDR3, the DNA is TGTGCCAGCAGCATAAACTCGGGACAGGGAACCGAGCAGTACGTC.

The chain uses TRBV6-6 and TRBJ1-2; D might be TRBD1 (5 bases). Deletions cut 5 bases from V and 4 bases from J, with 20 bases between. CDR3 size: 16 residues. Germline assignment: CDR1 MNHNY and CDR2 SVGAGI (reference sequence). The CDR3 here is CASSISVRRGAYGYTF. CDR3 DNA: TGTGCCAGCAGTATCTCCGTTCGACGCGGGGCCTATGGCTACACCTTC.

The chain couples TRBV5-1 to TRBJ2-7, with a tentative D call TRBD2 (6 bases). The CDR3 is made up of 14 amino acids. Trimming took off 4 bases at V and 2 bases at J, with 13 bases between the two ends. Germline loops: CDR1 SGHRS, CDR2 YFSETQ. CDR3 sequence reads: CASSLRDSPYEQYF. The CDR3 DNA follows: TGCGCCAGCAGCCTGCGGGACTCCCCCTACGAGCAGTACTTC. Full variable domain (rest looked up from reference TRBV5-1 and TRBJ2-7): KAGVTQTPRYLIKTRGQQVTLSCSPISGHRSVSWYQQTPGQGLQFLFEYFSETQRNKGNFPGRFSGRQFSNSRSEMNVSTLELGDSALYLCASSLRDSPYEQYFGPGTRLTVT.

This clone was seen a few times. The chain couples TRBV18 to TRBJ1-6; no firm D call. Deletions cut 0 bases from V and 1 base from J, with 10 bases between. Germline V gene sequence: CDR1 KGHSH, CDR2 LQKENI. The CDR3 has 17 residues. The CDR3 DNA follows: TGTGCCAGCTCACCACCGAGACCCGAGTCCTATAATTCACCCCTCCACTTT. It encodes CASSPPRPESYNSPLHF.

About this clone: Other DNA sequences within the sample encode an identical CDR3. V gene TRBV6-6 combines with J gene TRBJ1-4; the D gene is possibly TRBD1 (6 bases). CDR1 and CDR2 from the germline V gene are MNHNY and SVGAGI (reference sequence). CDR3 size: 13 residues. Trimming took 5 bases from V and 6 from J, leaving 10 bases between them. The CDR3 is CASSRWTDEKLFF. The DNA of the CDR3 is TGTGCCAGCAGTCGTTGGACAGATGAAAAACTGTTTTTT.

The chain couples TRBV4-3 to TRBJ1-4, with D uncertain. In germline, CDR1 is LGHNA, CDR2 YSLEER. Trimming took off 0 bases at V and 7 bases at J, with 12 bases between the two ends. CDR3 length equals 15 residues. This CDR3 reads CASSQDSFSGEKLFF. The CDR3 nucleotides read TGCGCCAGCAGCCAAGATTCCTTTTCCGGTGAAAAACTGTTTTTT.

This chain's CDR3 is CASSSGTPNTEAFF. As DNA, the CDR3 is TGTGCCAGCAGCTCCGGGACCCCGAACACTGAAGCTTTCTTT. V usage is TRBV5-6 and J usage is TRBJ1-1; weak D call: TRBD1 (5 bases). Germline values: CDR1 SGHDT, CDR2 YYEEEE. This CDR3 region has 14 residues. Between the trimmed V and J ends, which lost 3 bases and 1 base, there was a span of 10 bases.

The chain has TRBV5-6 and TRBJ1-5, with D possibly being TRBD1 (5 bases). From germline, CDR1 is SGHDT and CDR2 YYEEEE. V shed 2 bases and J shed 6 bases, with 6 bases lying between them. CDR3 length equals 12 residues. CDR3 in amino acids: CASSFQGQPQHF. The CDR3 nucleotides are TGTGCCAGCAGCTTTCAGGGTCAGCCCCAGCATTTT.

The chain has TRBV30 and TRBJ2-7, with D perhaps matching TRBD1 or TRBD2 (5 bases each). In germline, CDR1 is GTSNPN, CDR2 SVGIG (reference sequence). The V and J ends lost 4 bases and 1 base respectively, with 8 bases between them. There are 12 residues in the CDR3. This CDR3 reads CAWTGRSYEQYF. The CDR3, as DNA: TGTGCCTGGACAGGGAGATCCTACGAGCAGTACTTC. Using reference TRBV30 and TRBJ2-7 for the parts outside the CDR3, the full variable domain is SQTIHQWPATLVQPVGSPLSLECTVEGTSNPNLYWYRQAAGRGLQLLFYSVGIGQISSEVPQNLSASRPQDRQFILSSKKLLLSDSGFYLCAWTGRSYEQYFGPGTRLTVT.

V gene TRBV7-9 combines with J gene TRBJ1-2, with 9 bases fitting TRBD1. V shed 5 bases and J 7 bases; nucleotides not matched to a gene: 8. The CDR3 contains 14 residues. CDR1 SEHNR and CDR2 FQNEAQ come from the germline V gene (reference sequence). Written as DNA, the CDR3 is TGTGCCAGCAGCCAAGACAGGGGGGTGAGTGGCTACACCTTC. Its translation is CASSQDRGVSGYTF.

The chain recombines TRBV24-1 with TRBJ1-1; a weak D match, TRBD1 (5 bases). V was pared by 0 bases and J by 4 bases, with 11 bases between. This CDR3 spans 15 amino acids. Germline values: CDR1 KGHDR, CDR2 SFDVKD. CDR3 in amino acids: CATSDLGTLGTEAFF. The CDR3 DNA reads TGTGCCACCAGTGATTTGGGGACTCTGGGCACTGAAGCTTTCTTT.